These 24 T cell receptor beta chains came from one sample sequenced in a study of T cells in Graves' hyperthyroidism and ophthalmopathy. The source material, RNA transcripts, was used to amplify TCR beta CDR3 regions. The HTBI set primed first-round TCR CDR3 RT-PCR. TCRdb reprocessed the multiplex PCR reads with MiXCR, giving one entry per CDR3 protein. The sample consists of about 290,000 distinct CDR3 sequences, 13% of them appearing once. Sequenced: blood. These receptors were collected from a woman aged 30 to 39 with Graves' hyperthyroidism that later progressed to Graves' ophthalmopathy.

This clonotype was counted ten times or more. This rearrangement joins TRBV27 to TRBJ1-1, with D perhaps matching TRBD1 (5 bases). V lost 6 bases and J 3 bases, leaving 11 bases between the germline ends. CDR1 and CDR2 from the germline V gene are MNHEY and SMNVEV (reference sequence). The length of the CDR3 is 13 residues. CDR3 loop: CASSREIDTEAFF. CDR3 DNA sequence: TGTGCCAGCAGCAGGGAGATCGACACTGAAGCTTTCTTT.

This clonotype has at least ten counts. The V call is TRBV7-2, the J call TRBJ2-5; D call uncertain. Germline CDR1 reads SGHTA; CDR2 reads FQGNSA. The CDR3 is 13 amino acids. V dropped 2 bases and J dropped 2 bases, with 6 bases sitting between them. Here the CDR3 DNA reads TGTGCCAGCAGCTTAATCGGACAAGAGACCCAGTACTTC. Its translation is CASSLIGQETQYF.

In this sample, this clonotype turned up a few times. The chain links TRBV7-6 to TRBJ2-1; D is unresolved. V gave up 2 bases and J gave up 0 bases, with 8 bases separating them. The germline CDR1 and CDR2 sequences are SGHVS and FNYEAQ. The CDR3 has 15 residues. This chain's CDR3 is CASSLRWSSYNEQFF. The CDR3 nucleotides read TGTGCCAGCAGCTTAAGGTGGAGCTCCTACAATGAGCAGTTCTTC.

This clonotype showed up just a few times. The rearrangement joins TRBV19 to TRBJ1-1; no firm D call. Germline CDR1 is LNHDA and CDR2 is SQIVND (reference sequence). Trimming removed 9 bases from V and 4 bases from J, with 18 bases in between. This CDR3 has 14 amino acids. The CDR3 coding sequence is TGTGCCAGAATCATAGGCCGGCGGAGCACTGAAGCTTTCTTT. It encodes CARIIGRRSTEAFF.

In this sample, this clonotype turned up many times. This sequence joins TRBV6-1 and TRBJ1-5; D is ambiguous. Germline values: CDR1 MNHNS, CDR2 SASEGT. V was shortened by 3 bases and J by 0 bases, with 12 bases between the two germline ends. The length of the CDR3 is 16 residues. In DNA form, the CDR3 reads TGTGCCAGCAGTGATGGGTTCCATAATAGCAATCAGCCCCAGCATTTT. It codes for CASSDGFHNSNQPQHF.

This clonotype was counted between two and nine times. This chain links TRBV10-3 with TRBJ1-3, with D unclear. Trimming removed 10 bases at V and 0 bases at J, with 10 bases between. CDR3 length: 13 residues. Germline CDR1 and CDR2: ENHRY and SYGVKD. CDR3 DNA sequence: TGTGCCACCGAGGCCAGCTCTGGAAACACCATATATTTT. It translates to CATEASSGNTIYF.

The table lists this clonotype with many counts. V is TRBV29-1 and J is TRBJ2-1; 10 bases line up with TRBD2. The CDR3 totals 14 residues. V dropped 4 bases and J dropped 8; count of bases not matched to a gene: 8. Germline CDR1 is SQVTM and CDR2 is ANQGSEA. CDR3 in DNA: TGCAGCGTTGCCTTAGCGGGAGGATTGTATGAGCAGTTCTTC. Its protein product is CSVALAGGLYEQFF.

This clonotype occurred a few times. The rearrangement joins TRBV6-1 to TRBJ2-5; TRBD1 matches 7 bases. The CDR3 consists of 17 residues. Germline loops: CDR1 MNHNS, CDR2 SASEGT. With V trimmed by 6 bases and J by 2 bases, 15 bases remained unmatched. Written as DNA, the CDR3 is TGTGCCAGCAGAGGAAACCCCGGGACAGCATCACAAGAGACCCAGTACTTC. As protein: CASRGNPGTASQETQYF.

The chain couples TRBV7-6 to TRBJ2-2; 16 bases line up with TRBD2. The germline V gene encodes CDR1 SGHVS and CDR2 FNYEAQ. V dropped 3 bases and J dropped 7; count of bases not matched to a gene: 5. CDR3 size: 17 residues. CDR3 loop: CASSLGLAGGPNGELFF. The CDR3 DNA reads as TGTGCCAGCAGCTTGGGACTAGCGGGAGGGCCAAACGGGGAGCTGTTTTTT.

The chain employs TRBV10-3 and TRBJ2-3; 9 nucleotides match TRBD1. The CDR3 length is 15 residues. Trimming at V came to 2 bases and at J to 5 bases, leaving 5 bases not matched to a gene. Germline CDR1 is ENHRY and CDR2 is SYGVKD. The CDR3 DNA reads TGTGCCATCAGTGAGCCGGGACAGGGAGGAGATACGCAGTATTTT. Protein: CAISEPGQGGDTQYF.

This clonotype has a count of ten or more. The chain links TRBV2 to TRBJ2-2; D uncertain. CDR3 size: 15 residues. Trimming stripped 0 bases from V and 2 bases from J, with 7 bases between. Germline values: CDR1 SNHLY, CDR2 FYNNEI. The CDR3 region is CASSEARRNTGELFF. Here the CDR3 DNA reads TGTGCCAGCAGTGAAGCGCGGCGTAACACCGGGGAGCTGTTTTTT.

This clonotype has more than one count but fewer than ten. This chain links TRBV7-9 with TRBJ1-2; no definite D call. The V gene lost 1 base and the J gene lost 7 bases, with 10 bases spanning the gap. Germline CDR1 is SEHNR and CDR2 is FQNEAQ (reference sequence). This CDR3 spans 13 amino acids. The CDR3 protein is CASSLDWGGGYTF. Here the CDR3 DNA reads TGTGCCAGCAGCTTAGATTGGGGAGGTGGCTACACCTTC.

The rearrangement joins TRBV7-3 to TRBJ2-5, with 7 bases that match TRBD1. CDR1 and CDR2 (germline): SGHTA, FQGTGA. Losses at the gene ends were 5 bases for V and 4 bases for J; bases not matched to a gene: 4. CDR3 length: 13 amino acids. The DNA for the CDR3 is TGTGCCAGCAGCCAATACAGGGGAGAGACCCAGTACTTC. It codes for CASSQYRGETQYF. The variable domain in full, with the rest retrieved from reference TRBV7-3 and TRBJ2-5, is GAGVSQTPSNKVTEKGKYVELRCDPISGHTALYWYRQSLGQGPEFLIYFQGTGAADDSGLPNDRFFAVRPEGSVSTLKIQRTERGDSAVYLCASSQYRGETQYFGPGTRLLVL.

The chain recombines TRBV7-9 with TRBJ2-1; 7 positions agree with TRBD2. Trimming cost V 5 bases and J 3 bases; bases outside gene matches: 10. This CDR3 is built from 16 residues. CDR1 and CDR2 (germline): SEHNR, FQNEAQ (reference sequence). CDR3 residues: CASSQRLAALYNEQFF. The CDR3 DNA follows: TGTGCCAGCAGCCAGCGACTAGCTGCCCTCTACAATGAGCAGTTCTTC.

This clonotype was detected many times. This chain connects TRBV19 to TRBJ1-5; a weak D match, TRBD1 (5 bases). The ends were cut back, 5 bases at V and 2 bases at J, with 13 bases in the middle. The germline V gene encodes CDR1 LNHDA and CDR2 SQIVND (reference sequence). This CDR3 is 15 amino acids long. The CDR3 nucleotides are TGTGCCAGTAGTTCGATCCTGGGGCGCAATCAGCCCCAGCATTTT. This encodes CASSSILGRNQPQHF.

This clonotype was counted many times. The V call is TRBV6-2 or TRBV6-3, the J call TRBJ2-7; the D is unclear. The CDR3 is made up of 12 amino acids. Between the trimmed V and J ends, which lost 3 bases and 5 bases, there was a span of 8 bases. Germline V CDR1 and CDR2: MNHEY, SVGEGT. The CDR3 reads CASSYTYHEQYF. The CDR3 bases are TGTGCCAGCAGTTATACATACCACGAGCAGTACTTC.

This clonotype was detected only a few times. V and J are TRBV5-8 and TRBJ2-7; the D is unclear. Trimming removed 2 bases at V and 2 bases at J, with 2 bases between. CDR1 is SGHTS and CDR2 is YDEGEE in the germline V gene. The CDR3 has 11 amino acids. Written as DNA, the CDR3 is TGTGCCAGCAGCTTCCCCTACGAGCAGTACTTC. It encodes CASSFPYEQYF.

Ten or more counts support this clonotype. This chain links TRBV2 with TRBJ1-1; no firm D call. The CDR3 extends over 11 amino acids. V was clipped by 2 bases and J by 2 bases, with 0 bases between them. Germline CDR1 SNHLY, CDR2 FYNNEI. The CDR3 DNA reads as TGTGCCAGCAGTGAAAACACTGAAGCTTTCTTT. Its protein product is CASSENTEAFF.

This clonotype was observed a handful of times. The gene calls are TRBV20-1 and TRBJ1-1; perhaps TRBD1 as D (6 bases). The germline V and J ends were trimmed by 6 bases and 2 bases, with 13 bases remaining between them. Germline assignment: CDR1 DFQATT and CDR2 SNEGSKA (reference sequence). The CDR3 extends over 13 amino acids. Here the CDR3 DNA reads TGCAGTGCGTACGGACAGACAAACACTGAAGCTTTCTTT. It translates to CSAYGQTNTEAFF.

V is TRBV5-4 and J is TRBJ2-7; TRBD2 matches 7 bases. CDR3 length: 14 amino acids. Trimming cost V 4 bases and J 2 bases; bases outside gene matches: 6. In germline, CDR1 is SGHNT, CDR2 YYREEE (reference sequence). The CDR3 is CASSRAGYAYEQYF. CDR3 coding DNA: TGTGCCAGCAGCCGAGCGGGGTACGCCTACGAGCAGTACTTC.

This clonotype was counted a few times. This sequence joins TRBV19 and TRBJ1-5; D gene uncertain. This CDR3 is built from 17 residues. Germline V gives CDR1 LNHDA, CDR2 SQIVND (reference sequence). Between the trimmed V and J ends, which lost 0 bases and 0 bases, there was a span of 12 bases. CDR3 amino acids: CASSIDSATASNQPQHF. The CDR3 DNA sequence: TGTGCCAGTAGTATAGATTCAGCGACGGCTAGCAATCAGCCCCAGCATTTT.

The CDR3 DNA reads TGTGCCAGCTCACCACGGGACGGTGTAGGTGAGACCCAGTACTTC. The encoded protein is CASSPRDGVGETQYF. The J gene is TRBJ2-5, the V gene TRBV18; either TRBD1 or TRBD2 may supply D (5 bases each). The CDR3 spans 15 residues. Trimming took 1 base from V and 5 from J, leaving 14 bases between them. CDR1 KGHSH and CDR2 LQKENI come from the germline V gene.

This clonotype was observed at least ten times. The CDR3 is CASSSLARDTQYF. DNA of the CDR3: TGTGCCAGCAGCTCCTTAGCGCGAGATACGCAGTATTTT. The chain uses TRBV5-8 and TRBJ2-3, with D perhaps TRBD2 (5 bases). The germline V gene has CDR1 SGHTS and CDR2 YDEGEE. The V end lost 3 bases, the J end lost 5 bases, and 10 bases lay between the germline ends. The CDR3 is 13 amino acids. The full variable domain, its missing parts supplied by reference TRBV5-8 and TRBJ2-3, is EAGVTQSPTHLIKTRGQQATLRCSPISGHTSVYWYQQALGLGLQFLLWYDEGEERNRGNFPPRFSGRQFPNYSSELNVNALELEDSALYLCASSSLARDTQYFGPGTRLTVL.

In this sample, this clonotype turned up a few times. The CDR3 DNA reads TGCGCCAGCAGCGACCTGGTAATGAACACTGAAGCTTTCTTT. Amino acids: CASSDLVMNTEAFF. The chain links TRBV4-1 to TRBJ1-1; no clear D gene. The length of the CDR3 is 14 residues. Trimming shortened V by 5 bases and J by 0 bases, and 10 bases separated the two germline ends. CDR1 and CDR2 (germline): MGHRA, YSYEKL.